This entry lists 30 T cell receptor beta chains sequenced from one sample in a study of T cells expressing NK-cell markers. TCRdb re-called the 5' RACE reads and gives one entry per CDR3 protein, without DNA. Seen in this sample are about 260,000 distinct CDR3 sequences; the ten most common clones hold about 0.4%. Sequenced: blood T cells: a sorted CD56 or NKG2C T cell subset, CD4+ or CD8+ T cells, or bulk PBMC T cells (not recorded which). The receptors originated from a man aged 18 to 29 in good health.

The chain is built from TRBV25-1 and TRBJ2-2; TCRdb proposes TRBD2, but this gene call is untestable without DNA. CDR3 length: 14 residues. Germline-derived CDR1 and CDR2 are MGHDK and SYGVNS. CDR3 residues: CASSEWRGTGELFF.

This chain links TRBV19 with TRBJ1-2. There are 13 residues in the CDR3. Germline V gene data show CDR1 as LNHDA and CDR2 as SQIVND (reference sequence). CDR3 sequence reads: CASSRGETGGYTF.

The chain is built from TRBV12-3 or TRBV12-4 and TRBJ2-2. This CDR3 comprises 13 residues. This CDR3 reads CASSLVLAGELFF.

This chain's CDR3 is CASSLSGQDTQYF. The J gene is TRBJ2-3, the V gene TRBV7-3. Germline V lookup: CDR1 SGHTA, CDR2 FQGTGA. This CDR3 region has 13 residues.

V and J are TRBV20-1 and TRBJ1-4. The V gene's germline CDR1 is DFQATT and CDR2 SNEGSKA (reference sequence). The CDR3 has 15 residues. This CDR3 is CSAILGSGVSEKLFF.

This sequence joins TRBV12-3 or TRBV12-4 and TRBJ2-1; no DNA is available, so the TRBD2 call from TCRdb remains unchecked. The CDR3 length is 15 residues. The CDR3 protein is CASSPLAGSYNEQFF.

The rearrangement uses TRBV20-1 and TRBJ2-7; TCRdb gives TRBD2 as the D gene, but with no DNA this cannot be confirmed. The CDR3 has 13 amino acids. Germline loops: CDR1 DFQATT, CDR2 SNEGSKA (reference sequence). CDR3 region: CSAKASGVYEQYF.

The chain links TRBV4-3 to TRBJ2-5; TCRdb proposes TRBD1, but this gene call is untestable without DNA. The CDR3 has 16 residues. CDR1 is LGHNA and CDR2 is YSLEER in the germline V gene. CDR3 residues: CASSQEGVGGGETQYF.

This chain joins TRBV4-3 and TRBJ2-1; TCRdb reports TRBD2, a call that lacks DNA to check it against. Germline V lookup: CDR1 LGHNA, CDR2 YSLEER. The CDR3 spans 14 residues. Here the CDR3 reads CASSRLAGNNEQFF.

The chain carries TRBV11-1 and TRBJ2-6; the TRBD2 assignment by TCRdb is unverifiable without DNA. Germline V gives CDR1 SGHAT, CDR2 FQDESV (reference sequence). The CDR3 contains 20 residues. This CDR3 is CASSLVLAGGGPSGANVLTF.

This chain uses TRBV7-9 with TRBJ2-2; TCRdb indicates TRBD2, and absent DNA this call remains unverified. The CDR3 consists of 17 residues. Germline CDR1 reads SEHNR; CDR2 reads FQNEAQ (reference sequence). The CDR3 sequence: CASSPRSSGRASGELFF.

V is TRBV6-1 and J is TRBJ2-5; TCRdb calls TRBD1, which cannot be checked without DNA. The CDR3 contains 13 residues. Germline V gene sequence: CDR1 MNHNS, CDR2 SASEGT. The CDR3 loop reads CASRPTGRETQYF.

V and J are TRBV12-3 or TRBV12-4 and TRBJ2-3; TCRdb calls TRBD2, which cannot be checked without DNA. This CDR3 has 12 amino acids. This CDR3 reads CASSETSLAQYF.

The V gene is TRBV10-3, the J gene TRBJ2-1; absent DNA, TCRdb's TRBD1 call cannot be checked. This CDR3 contains 13 residues. Per germline, CDR1 ENHRY and CDR2 SYGVKD. The CDR3 is CAIARREYNEQFF.

This chain links TRBV20-1 with TRBJ1-5; checking the TCRdb D call of TRBD1 is not possible without DNA. Germline CDR1 is DFQATT and CDR2 is SNEGSKA (reference sequence). The CDR3 is made up of 13 amino acids. This CDR3 is CSAKRGVLQPQHF.

The chain employs TRBV6-5 and TRBJ2-3; there is no DNA to check the TCRdb D call of TRBD1. Germline CDR1 is MNHEY and CDR2 is SVGAGI. The CDR3 covers 15 residues. The chain's CDR3 is CASSYGSGAKDTQYF.

The rearrangement uses TRBV6-5 and TRBJ1-3. The length of the CDR3 is 15 residues. In germline, CDR1 is MNHEY, CDR2 SVGAGI. This CDR3 reads CASSYGTGLGNTIYF.

The V gene is TRBV5-6, the J gene TRBJ2-5; checking the TCRdb D call of TRBD1 is not possible without DNA. Germline CDR1 reads SGHDT; CDR2 reads YYEEEE. The CDR3 has 16 residues. CDR3 in amino acids: CASSLGPGTTQETQYF.

The chain joins TRBV5-1 to TRBJ2-1; the D gene TCRdb calls, TRBD1, cannot be checked with no DNA. The CDR3 totals 14 residues. CDR1 is SGHRS, CDR2 YFSETQ, per germline. The CDR3 reads CASSLSAQGSEQFF.

The chain's CDR3 is CASSQEASGRVTDTQYF. This rearrangement joins TRBV4-3 to TRBJ2-3; the D call from TCRdb, TRBD2, cannot be confirmed without DNA. The CDR3 covers 17 residues. Germline CDR1 LGHNA, CDR2 YSLEER.

The genes are TRBV6-2 or TRBV6-3 and TRBJ2-7; no DNA is available, so the TRBD1 call from TCRdb remains unchecked. The CDR3 is 16 residues long. Germline-derived CDR1 and CDR2 are MNHEY and SVGEGT. The chain's CDR3 is CASSAAGTISSYEQYF.

The V and J genes are TRBV7-2 and TRBJ1-1; the D call from TCRdb, TRBD1, cannot be confirmed without DNA. This CDR3 has 17 residues. Germline CDR1 is SGHTA and CDR2 is FQGNSA. The CDR3 sequence: CASSLVPGRRSNTEAFF.

CDR3 amino acids: CSVGGTGAQGTQYF. This chain connects TRBV29-1 to TRBJ2-3; without DNA, the TCRdb call of TRBD1 cannot be checked. Germline CDR1 and CDR2: SQVTM and ANQGSEA. The CDR3 runs to 14 residues.

The chain recombines TRBV11-1 with TRBJ2-3. The CDR3 runs 12 residues. Germline lookup yields CDR1 SGHAT and CDR2 FQDESV (reference sequence). CDR3 amino acids: CASSLVGGTQYF.

The J gene is TRBJ2-3, the V gene TRBV18; checking the TCRdb D call of TRBD1 is not possible without DNA. Germline loops: CDR1 KGHSH, CDR2 LQKENI. The CDR3 is 15 residues long. The CDR3 loop reads CASSPLNRGTDTQYF.

The gene calls are TRBV6-2 or TRBV6-3 and TRBJ2-2. The CDR3 covers 15 residues. Germline CDR1 and CDR2: MNHEY and SVGEGT. The CDR3 sequence: CASSYSHRNTGELFF.

The CDR3 loop is CASSLGQVSSYEQYF. The chain recombines TRBV7-2 with TRBJ2-7; with no DNA, the TCRdb D assignment of TRBD1 cannot be verified. This CDR3 has 15 residues. Germline-derived CDR1 and CDR2 are SGHTA and FQGNSA.

J is TRBJ1-6 and V is TRBV20-1; checking the TCRdb D call of TRBD1 is not possible without DNA. The CDR3 runs to 15 residues. Germline CDR1 and CDR2: DFQATT and SNEGSKA (reference sequence). The CDR3 is CSASPADPPNSPLHF.

J is TRBJ2-7 and V is TRBV6-2 or TRBV6-3. In germline, CDR1 is MNHEY, CDR2 SVGEGT. The CDR3 has 14 residues. The CDR3 loop is CASRKWSSTYEQYF.

The genes are TRBV20-1 and TRBJ2-1; checking the TCRdb D call of TRBD1 is not possible without DNA. Germline V lookup: CDR1 DFQATT, CDR2 SNEGSKA (reference sequence). The CDR3 is 16 residues long. Here the CDR3 reads CSARSRRDRSYNEQFF.